The 21 T cell receptor beta chains below come from one sample, sequenced in a study of T cells after yellow fever vaccination. Using its own MiXCR run on the 5' RACE reads, TCRdb lists one record per CDR3 protein. In the table there are fewer than 350,000 distinct CDR3 sequences, about 4.5% of which are singletons. The sequences come from PBMCs, collected 15 days after the yellow fever booster vaccination. The receptors were sampled from a man between 18 and 35 years old who received the YFV17D yellow fever vaccine.

This clonotype has a count of ten or more. The chain couples TRBV4-3 to TRBJ1-2; 7 positions match TRBD1. The CDR3 has 14 residues. With 4 bases clipped from V and 2 bases from J, the junction kept 4 bases outside the gene matches. Per germline, CDR1 LGHNA and CDR2 YSLEER. Here the CDR3 reads CASSPQGLNYGYTF. The DNA of the CDR3 is TGCGCCAGCAGCCCACAGGGGTTGAACTATGGCTACACCTTC.

CDR3 DNA sequence: TGTGCCAGCAGTTTAAGGCCTAGCACCGGCACAGATACGCAGTATTTT. This translates into CASSLRPSTGTDTQYF. The chain has TRBV27 and TRBJ2-3; D may be TRBD2 (5 bases). Germline loops: CDR1 MNHEY, CDR2 SMNVEV (reference sequence). V dropped 2 bases and J dropped 1 base, with 13 bases sitting between them. The CDR3 is 16 amino acids.

This clonotype was observed at least ten times. CDR3 nucleotides: TGCAGCGTTGGAGGGTTTGAAGGGTGGAGCGGGGAGCTGTTTTTT. Translation gives CSVGGFEGWSGELFF. This chain joins TRBV29-1 and TRBJ2-2, with TRBD2 as a possible D gene (5 bases). There are 15 residues in the CDR3. Between the trimmed V and J ends, which lost 4 bases and 7 bases, there was a span of 19 bases. From germline, CDR1 is SQVTM and CDR2 ANQGSEA.

This clonotype was recorded many times. The rearrangement links TRBV15 to TRBJ2-5; no clear D. Germline-derived CDR1 and CDR2 are LNHNV and YYDKDF (reference sequence). The V end was cut by 9 bases, the J end by 4 bases, with 15 bases between. CDR3 size: 13 residues. In DNA, the CDR3 is TGTGCCACTTCAGCGAACCAAGGAGAGACCCAGTACTTC. Residues: CATSANQGETQYF.

This clonotype was seen a handful of times. The rearrangement links TRBV5-1 to TRBJ1-1; TRBD1 is a possible D gene (6 bases). This CDR3 region has 13 residues. V was trimmed by 6 bases and J by 3 bases, leaving 12 bases between them. Germline CDR1 and CDR2: SGHRS and YFSETQ. CDR3 loop: CASKDQGHTEAFF. CDR3 in DNA: TGCGCCAGCAAAGATCAGGGGCACACTGAAGCTTTCTTT.

The table lists this clonotype with a few counts. This chain joins TRBV7-9 and TRBJ2-1, with D possibly matching TRBD2 (6 bases). Per germline, CDR1 SEHNR and CDR2 FQNEAQ (reference sequence). V was cut by 5 bases and J by 15 bases, with 20 bases left in between. The CDR3 is made up of 13 amino acids. In DNA, the CDR3 is TGTGCCAGCAGCGAATATGGAGGGGCCGCACGGTTCTTC. As protein: CASSEYGGAARFF. The complete variable domain, with remaining parts taken from reference TRBV7-9 and TRBJ2-1, reads DTGVSQNPRHKITKRGQNVTFRCDPISEHNRLYWYRQTLGQGPEFLTYFQNEAQLEKSRLLSDRFSAERPKGSFSTLEIQRTEQGDSAMYLCASSEYGGAARFFGPGTRLTVL.

This clonotype was found many times. The chain carries TRBV7-2 and TRBJ2-1, with no clear D. CDR1 is SGHTA, CDR2 FQGNSA, per germline. CDR3 size: 11 residues. Deletions cut 5 bases from V and 9 bases from J, with 8 bases between. CDR3 amino acids: CASSPRLEQFF. The DNA for the CDR3 is TGTGCCAGCAGCCCCCGCCTTGAGCAGTTCTTC.

V gene TRBV12-3 or TRBV12-4 combines with J gene TRBJ2-1, with 11 bases lining up with TRBD1. The junction had 8 bases not matched to a gene; V was cut back by 7 bases and J by 6 bases. The CDR3 loop spans 15 amino acids. The CDR3 sequence: CASTYGTGGGNEQFF. CDR3 nucleotides: TGTGCCAGCACCTACGGGACAGGGGGTGGCAATGAGCAGTTCTTC.

This chain's CDR3 is CASSNGTSGVAQYF. The DNA of the CDR3 is TGTGCCAGCTCAAACGGGACTAGCGGGGTCGCGCAGTACTTC. The chain employs TRBV3-2 and TRBJ2-7; the table's D call TRBD2 went unverified against the DNA. TRBV3-2 is classified as a pseudogene. The CDR3 covers 14 residues.

This clonotype was counted a few times. The chain carries TRBV4-2 and TRBJ2-3; D remains ambiguous. Germline CDR1 LGHNA, CDR2 YNFKEQ. Deletions cut 0 bases from V and 3 bases from J, with 13 bases between. The CDR3 totals 16 residues. CDR3 amino acids: CASSQDLRKDTDTQYF. DNA of the CDR3: TGTGCCAGCAGCCAAGATCTGAGGAAAGATACAGATACGCAGTATTTT.

This clonotype has a count of ten or more. The genes are TRBV3-1 and TRBJ2-3; TRBD2 matches 8 bases. The CDR3 has 16 amino acids. V lost 5 bases and J lost 4; bases outside the gene matches: 11. Per germline, CDR1 LGHDT and CDR2 YNNKEL (reference sequence). The CDR3 loop is CASSSYRRGVSDTQYF. The CDR3 DNA follows: TGTGCCAGCAGCTCTTACAGGCGGGGGGTCTCAGATACGCAGTATTTT.

J is TRBJ1-2 and V is TRBV28; D gene ambiguous. Trimming removed 3 bases from V and 3 bases from J, with 5 bases in between. The germline gives CDR1 MDHEN, CDR2 SYDVKM. This CDR3 comprises 12 residues. CDR3 loop: CASSFVYYGYTF. The DNA for the CDR3 is TGTGCCAGCAGTTTTGTTTACTATGGCTACACCTTC.

This clonotype was counted ten times or more. CDR3 residues: CASSLTLQGETQYF. Here the CDR3 DNA reads TGCGCCAGCAGCTTGACCCTCCAGGGAGAGACCCAGTACTTC. V is TRBV5-1 and J is TRBJ2-5; TRBD1 might be the D (5 bases). The CDR3 totals 14 residues. The ends were cut back, 1 base at V and 4 bases at J, with 11 bases in the middle. Germline V gene lookup returns CDR1 SGHRS and CDR2 YFSETQ.

J is TRBJ2-7 and V is TRBV3-1, with D perhaps TRBD1 or TRBD2 (5 bases each). The CDR3 contains 14 residues. Germline CDR1 LGHDT, CDR2 YNNKEL (reference sequence). V was shortened by 3 bases and J by 3 bases, with 12 bases between the two germline ends. The CDR3 DNA follows: TGTGCCAGCAGCCACGGGACGGACCTCTACGAGCAGTACTTC. Amino acids: CASSHGTDLYEQYF.

The chain joins TRBV12-3 or TRBV12-4 to TRBJ1-1; D call uncertain. The V end was cut by 6 bases, the J end by 4 bases, with 12 bases between. The CDR3 runs to 13 residues. The CDR3 DNA sequence: TGTGCCAGCAGCAAATGGATGGTCACTGAAGCTTTCTTT. Amino acids: CASSKWMVTEAFF.

This clonotype came up a few times. The chain employs TRBV7-6 and TRBJ2-5, with 10 bases that match TRBD1. This CDR3 has 14 amino acids. Germline assignment: CDR1 SGHVS and CDR2 FNYEAQ. With V trimmed by 5 bases and J by 4 bases, 4 bases remained unmatched. CDR3 coding DNA: TGTGCCAGCAGCACCCGACAGGGGGCAGAGACCCAGTACTTC. This codes for CASSTRQGAETQYF.

This chain joins TRBV12-3 or TRBV12-4 and TRBJ1-6, with D hard to call. V lost 7 bases and J 0 bases, leaving 7 bases between the germline ends. The CDR3 consists of 14 residues. This CDR3 is CASKRGSYNSPLHF. CDR3 bases: TGTGCCAGCAAGCGGGGCTCCTATAATTCACCCCTCCACTTT.

This clonotype was observed many times. This chain joins TRBV10-3 and TRBJ2-7, with TRBD1 matching over 9 bases. The J segment lost 6 bases and the V segment lost 6 bases, leaving 6 bases of the junction unmatched. Per germline, CDR1 ENHRY and CDR2 SYGVKD. CDR3 length: 13 residues. The CDR3 coding sequence is TGTGCCATCAGGGGGGACAGGGTAGGCGAGCAGTACGTC. It yields the protein CAIRGDRVGEQYV.

The chain recombines TRBV12-3 or TRBV12-4 with TRBJ1-5, with 9 bases that match TRBD1. The CDR3 contains 16 residues. V trimming: 5 bases; J trimming: 0 bases; junction bases outside the gene matches: 5. CDR3 protein: CASSDRGVGSNQPQHF. Written as DNA, the CDR3 is TGTGCCAGCAGTGACAGGGGGGTGGGTAGCAATCAGCCCCAGCATTTT.

This rearrangement joins TRBV7-2 to TRBJ2-7; 8 bases fit TRBD2. Trimming at V came to 4 bases and at J to 2 bases, leaving 10 bases not matched to a gene. Looked up from germline, CDR1 is SGHTA and CDR2 is FQGNSA. The CDR3 spans 16 residues. CDR3 amino acids: CASSSSSGHLPYEQYF. The CDR3, as DNA: TGTGCCAGCAGCTCCTCTAGCGGGCACCTCCCCTACGAGCAGTACTTC. Drawing the rest from reference TRBV7-2 and TRBJ2-7, the complete variable domain is GAGVSQSPSNKVTEKGKDVELRCDPISGHTALYWYRQSLGQGLEFLIYFQGNSAPDKSGLPSDRFSAERTGGSVSTLTIQRTQQEDSAVYLCASSSSSGHLPYEQYFGPGTRLTVT.

This clonotype was seen more than once but under ten times. This sequence joins TRBV4-1 and TRBJ2-6; either TRBD1 or TRBD2 may fit D (5 bases each). Trimming stripped 2 bases from V and 6 bases from J, with 14 bases between. The germline V gene has CDR1 MGHRA and CDR2 YSYEKL. This CDR3 region has 16 residues. CDR3 loop: CASSQRRTPEANVLTF. CDR3 DNA: TGCGCCAGCAGCCAACGGAGGACACCCGAGGCCAACGTCCTGACTTTC.